This T cell receptor beta chain originates from a study of blood T cell repertoires in COVID-19. On the study more broadly: COVID-19 samples from acute and convalescent phases originated in the United States, Italy and Spain. T cells, B-cell-depleted T cells, or PBMCs provided the cDNA or gDNA that served as material.

V was trimmed by 3 bases and J by 7 bases, leaving 18 bases between them. The length of the CDR3 is 15 residues. The germline gives CDR1 WSHSY, CDR2 SAAADI. Original analysis: How many nucleated cells were present was estimated from reference gene primer amplification. Clones were read by immunoSEQ multiplex PCR, and TCRdb kept only the in-frame ones, dropping some. That table furnishes V, J and clone size, whereas the DNA furnished D and trimming. This table has roughly 130,000 clones, roughly four fifths appearing once. Specimen: peripheral blood. The source of this sequence is a woman in her 70s with acute or convalescent COVID-19. The rearrangement uses TRBV10-2 and TRBJ1-1; D gene unclear. The CDR3 is CASSEMASLTFEAFF. The CDR3 DNA sequence: TGCGCCAGCAGTGAAATGGCCAGCTTGACTTTTGAAGCTTTCTTT.